This TCR beta chain was sequenced in a study of blood T cell repertoires in COVID-19. Overall study context: From the United States, Italy and Spain came samples of acute and convalescent COVID-19. PBMCs, B-cell-depleted T cells, or T cells were the source of the cDNA or gDNA that made up the material.

As processed by the authors: Researchers report that nucleated cell counts were estimated from reference gene primer amplification. The table came from immunoSEQ multiplex PCR; TCRdb's copy has only in-frame clones and leaves some out. V and J calls and clone size follow that table, whereas D and trimming were derived from the DNA. Among 50,000 to 70,000 clones listed, 70% to 85% were seen once. CDR3 length: 17 residues. The germline V gene encodes CDR1 WNHNN and CDR2 SYGVQD (reference sequence). V dropped 0 bases and J dropped 5; count of bases not matched to a gene: 7. The origin of this receptor is a woman aged 55-70 years with acute or convalescent COVID-19. The V call is TRBV10-1, the J call TRBJ2-3; TRBD2 aligns across 11 bases. The specimen sequenced was peripheral blood. The CDR3, as DNA: TGCGCCAGCAGTGAGTCCTCTAGCGGGGGGACCGAAGATACGCAGTATTTT. Encoded protein: CASSESSSGGTEDTQYF.